This entry lists 7 T cell receptor beta chains sequenced from one sample in a study of blood T cells in healthy people across ages. A second PCR, run for roughly 7 to 12 cycles, used a sample-barcoded 5' primer plus a J-beta primer mix. MiXCR, run by TCRdb on the 5' RACE reads, gives a single entry per CDR3 protein. The sample has about 730,000 distinct CDR3 sequences, approximately 39% seen once; the top ten hold 20% to 25%. The specimen was blood. These receptors were collected from a woman in her sixties in good health.

The genes are TRBV27 and TRBJ1-1, with a tentative D call TRBD1 (5 bases). Germline CDR1 is MNHEY and CDR2 is SMNVEV (reference sequence). Trimming left V 3 bases short and J 4 bases short, with 12 bases between. This CDR3 spans 14 amino acids. CDR3 protein: CASSFGGMFTEAFF. Written as DNA, the CDR3 is TGTGCCAGCAGTTTTGGGGGTATGTTCACTGAAGCTTTCTTT.

As for this clonotype: The junction and the germline gene differ at one end; a read error may be behind it. The V call is TRBV7-3, the J call TRBJ2-1, with 11 bases aligning to TRBD2. CDR1 and CDR2 (germline): SGHTA, FQGTGA. CDR3 size: 17 residues. CDR3 in amino acids: CASSLSSGGAWYNERFF. The CDR3 DNA reads TGTGCCAGCAGCTTAAGTAGCGGGGGGGCGTGGTACAATGAGCGGTTCTTC. The whole variable domain, remainder taken from reference TRBV7-3 and TRBJ2-1, is GAGVSQTPSNKVTEKGKYVELRCDPISGHTALYWYRQSLGQGPEFLIYFQGTGAADDSGLPNDRFFAVRPEGSVSTLKIQRTERGDSAVYLCASSLSSGGAWYNERFFGPGTRLTVL.

This clonotype occurred once. V and J are TRBV24-1 and TRBJ2-1; D gene unclear. CDR1 KGHDR and CDR2 SFDVKD come from the germline V gene. The CDR3 contains 14 residues. Between the trimmed V and J ends, which lost 5 bases and 3 bases, there was a span of 10 bases. This CDR3 is CATSAPPSYNEQFF. The CDR3 DNA is TGTGCCACCAGTGCCCCACCTAGCTACAATGAGCAGTTCTTC.

The V gene is TRBV6-1, the J gene TRBJ2-1, with 9 positions matching TRBD2. J lost 7 bases, V lost 7 bases, and 8 bases had no gene match. From germline, CDR1 is MNHNS and CDR2 SASEGT. The CDR3 extends over 14 amino acids. The DNA of the CDR3 is TGTGCCAGCAACCGCGGGGGGGCCGAAAATGAGCAGTTCTTC. Its protein is CASNRGGAENEQFF.

V gene TRBV2 combines with J gene TRBJ1-4; D is possibly TRBD1 (6 bases). The length of the CDR3 is 15 residues. Germline CDR1 SNHLY, CDR2 FYNNEI. Trimming shortened V by 5 bases and J by 7 bases, and 17 bases separated the two germline ends. CDR3 bases: TGTGCCAGCAGTCCTCAGGGGTTCGCTGGTGAAAAACTGTTTTTT. Translation: CASSPQGFAGEKLFF.

The chain couples TRBV6-2 or TRBV6-3 to TRBJ2-1; D is perhaps TRBD1 (6 bases). The length of the CDR3 is 17 residues. CDR1 is MNHEY, CDR2 SVGEGT, per germline. The germline V and J ends were trimmed by 5 bases and 8 bases, with 25 bases remaining between them. The CDR3: CASSIGLRTAKRDEQFF. CDR3 DNA: TGTGCCAGCAGTATCGGCCTTCGGACAGCGAAGAGGGATGAGCAGTTCTTC.

The chain carries TRBV13 and TRBJ2-5; no clear D. The CDR3 extends over 13 amino acids. Looked up from germline, CDR1 is PRHDT and CDR2 is FYEKMQ (reference sequence). Trimming removed 5 bases from V and 13 bases from J, with 20 bases in between. The CDR3 nucleotides read TGTGCCAGCAGCGTAAAAGGCCTCCCTCAGCCGTACTTC. It codes for CASSVKGLPQPYF.